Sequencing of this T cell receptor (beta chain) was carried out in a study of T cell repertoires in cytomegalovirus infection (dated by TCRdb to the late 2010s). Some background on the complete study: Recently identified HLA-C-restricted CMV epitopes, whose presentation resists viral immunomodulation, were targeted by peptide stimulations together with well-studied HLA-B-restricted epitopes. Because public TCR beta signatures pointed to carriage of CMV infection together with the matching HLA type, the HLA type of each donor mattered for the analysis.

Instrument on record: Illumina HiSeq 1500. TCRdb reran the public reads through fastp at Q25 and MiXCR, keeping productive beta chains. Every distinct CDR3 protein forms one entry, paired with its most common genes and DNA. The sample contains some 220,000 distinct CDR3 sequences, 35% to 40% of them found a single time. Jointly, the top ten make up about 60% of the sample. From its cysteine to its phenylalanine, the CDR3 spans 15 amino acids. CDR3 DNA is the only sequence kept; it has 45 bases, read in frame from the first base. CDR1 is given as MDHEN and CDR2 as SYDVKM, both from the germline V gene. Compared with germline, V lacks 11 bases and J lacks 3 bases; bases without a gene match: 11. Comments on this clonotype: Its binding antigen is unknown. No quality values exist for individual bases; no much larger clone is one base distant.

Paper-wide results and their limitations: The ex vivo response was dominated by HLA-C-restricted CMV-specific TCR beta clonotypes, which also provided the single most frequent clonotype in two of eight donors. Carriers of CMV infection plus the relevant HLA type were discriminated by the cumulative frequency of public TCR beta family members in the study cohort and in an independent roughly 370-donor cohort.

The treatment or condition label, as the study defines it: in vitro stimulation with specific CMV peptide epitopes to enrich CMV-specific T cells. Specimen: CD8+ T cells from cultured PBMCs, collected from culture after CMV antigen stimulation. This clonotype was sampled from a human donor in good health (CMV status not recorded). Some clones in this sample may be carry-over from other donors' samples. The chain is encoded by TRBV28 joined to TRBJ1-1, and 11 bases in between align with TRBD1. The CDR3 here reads CAFSSGTGGYTEAFF. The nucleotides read TGTGCCTTCTCCTCCGGGACAGGGGGATACACTGAAGCTTTCTTT.